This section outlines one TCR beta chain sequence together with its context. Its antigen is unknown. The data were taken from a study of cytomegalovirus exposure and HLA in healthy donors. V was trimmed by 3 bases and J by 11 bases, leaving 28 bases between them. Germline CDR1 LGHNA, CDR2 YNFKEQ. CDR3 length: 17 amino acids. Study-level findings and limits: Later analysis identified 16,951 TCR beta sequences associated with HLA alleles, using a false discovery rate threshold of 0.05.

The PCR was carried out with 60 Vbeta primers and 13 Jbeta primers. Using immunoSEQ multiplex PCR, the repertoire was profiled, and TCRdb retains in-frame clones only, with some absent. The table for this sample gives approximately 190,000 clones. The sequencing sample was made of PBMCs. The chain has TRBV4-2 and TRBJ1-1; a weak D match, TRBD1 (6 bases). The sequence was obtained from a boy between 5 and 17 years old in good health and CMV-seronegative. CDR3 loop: CASSHNGAGGLRSGAFF. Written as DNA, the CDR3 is TGTGCCAGCAGCCACAATGGAGCGGGGGGCCTGAGGTCGGGGGCTTTCTTT.